Only one count was recorded for the clone carrying this TCR beta chain. These data belong to a study of cytomegalovirus exposure and HLA in healthy donors. PCR employed 60 Vbeta and 13 Jbeta primers. Clones were sequenced by immunoSEQ multiplex PCR, and TCRdb holds only the in-frame ones, with some missing. Here the sample spans roughly 110,000 clones, approximately 79% being singletons. This CDR3 spans 14 amino acids. Germline V gene data show CDR1 as MNHEY and CDR2 as SVGAGI. Trimming took off 0 bases at V and 2 bases at J, with 7 bases between the two ends. This clonotype originated in a man between 18 and 29 years old in good health and CMV-seronegative. Sequenced input: PBMCs. The chain links TRBV6-5 to TRBJ2-5; perhaps TRBD1 as D (6 bases). CDR3 nucleotide sequence: TGTGCCAGCAGTTACTCGAGGGGGCAAGAGACCCAGTACTTC. Translation gives CASSYSRGQETQYF.